These T cell receptor beta chains were read from a single sample in a study of blood T cell repertoires in COVID-19. The data were produced by immunoSEQ multiplex PCR, yet TCRdb's version contains in-frame clones alone and is incomplete. The sample lists 470,000 or so clones; about 85% were seen once. Sequenced input: PBMCs or T cells enriched from blood (not recorded which). These receptors all stem from a woman aged 18-30 years with acute COVID-19. Both conserved end residues are part of each CDR3. The order of the fields is V gene, clone size, J gene, D gene, CDR3 protein, CDR3 DNA. D genes are given only for firm matches. Not all rows give a size; the values are once, few, many and, for expanded clones, a class.

TRBV7-9	.	TRBJ1-5	.	CASSLAGSNQPQHF	TGTGCCAGCAGCTTAGCCGGGAGCAATCAGCCCCAGCATTTT
TRBV28	few	TRBJ2-5	.	CASSTSRRETQYF	TGTGCCAGCAGTACCTCCCGGAGGGAGACCCAGTACTTC
TRBV7-3	.	TRBJ2-2	.	CASSQEGGNTGELFF	TGTGCCAGCAGCCAAGAAGGGGGGAACACCGGGGAGCTGTTTTTT
TRBV19	once	TRBJ2-7	TRBD2	CASTQRDGSYEQYF	TGTGCCAGTACACAGCGGGACGGCTCCTACGAGCAGTACTTC
TRBV27	.	TRBJ2-1	TRBD2	CASSLWSGGLNEQFF	TGTGCCAGCAGTTTGTGGAGCGGGGGGTTGAATGAGCAGTTCTTC
TRBV20-1	.	TRBJ2-7	.	CSASSSSGFGEQYF	TGCAGTGCTAGTAGCTCGTCGGGATTTGGCGAGCAGTACTTC
TRBV6-5	.	TRBJ1-4	.	CASRDTTNEKLFF	TGTGCCAGCAGGGACACAACTAATGAAAAACTGTTTTTT
TRBV9	once	TRBJ2-2	TRBD2	CASSVGPFSGRDTGELFF	TGTGCCAGCAGCGTAGGTCCCTTTAGCGGGCGCGACACCGGGGAGCTGTTTTTT
TRBV3-1/TRBV3-2	once	TRBJ2-5	.	CASSSLSAGETQYF	TGTGCCAGCAGCTCGCTTTCGGCGGGGGAGACCCAGTACTTC
TRBV18	.	TRBJ2-1	TRBD2	CASSPQMLREGSYNEQFF	TGTGCCAGCTCACCACAAATGCTGCGGGAGGGTTCCTACAATGAGCAGTTCTTC
TRBV5-8	.	TRBJ2-1	.	CASSLVDWLNNEQFF	TGTGCCAGCAGCTTGGTGGACTGGTTGAACAATGAGCAGTTCTTC
TRBV29-1	.	TRBJ1-1	.	CSVGGSGNTEAFF	TGCAGCGTTGGAGGGAGCGGGAACACTGAAGCTTTCTTT
TRBV9	.	TRBJ1-2	.	CASSVASRGAGYGYTF	TGTGCCAGCAGCGTAGCTTCAAGGGGCGCCGGCTATGGCTACACCTTC
TRBV19	.	TRBJ2-5	.	CASSRGAGETQYF	TGTGCCAGTAGTCGGGGGGCGGGGGAGACCCAGTACTTC
TRBV28	few	TRBJ2-7	.	CASKLAKTTSYEQYF	TGTGCCAGTAAATTAGCGAAAACTACCTCCTACGAGCAGTACTTC
TRBV5-4	.	TRBJ2-3	TRBD2	CASRLDLAGDADTQYF	TGTGCCAGCAGACTCGACCTAGCGGGAGATGCGGATACGCAGTATTTT
TRBV13	.	TRBJ1-2	.	CASSRRELLRYGYTF	TGTGCCAGCAGCCGACGGGAGTTACTTAGGTATGGCTACACCTTC
TRBV18	.	TRBJ1-4	TRBD1	CASSPGQGGNEKLFF	TGTGCCAGCTCACCGGGACAGGGCGGTAATGAAAAACTGTTTTTT
TRBV7-2	.	TRBJ2-2	TRBD1	CASSPTGITGELFF	TGTGCCAGCAGCCCGACAGGGATCACCGGGGAGCTGTTTTTT
TRBV5-8	.	TRBJ2-2	.	CASSFYAAGENTGELFF	TGTGCCAGCAGCTTCTACGCCGCAGGGGAGAACACCGGGGAGCTGTTTTTT
TRBV5-1	.	TRBJ1-2	.	CASSLEVRGYGYTF	TGCGCCAGCAGCTTGGAAGTCAGGGGATATGGCTACACCTTC
TRBV27	few	TRBJ1-6	.	CASSLAGLSPLHF	TGTGCCAGCAGTCTCGCAGGGCTTTCACCCCTCCACTTT
TRBV5-8	.	TRBJ1-6	.	CASSLDSLRAPLHF	TGTGCCAGCAGCTTGGATAGCCTCAGGGCACCCCTCCACTTT
TRBV7-2	.	TRBJ1-1	.	CASNKGLGHTEAFF	TGTGCCAGCAATAAGGGACTGGGTCACACTGAAGCTTTCTTT
TRBV12-5	.	TRBJ1-2	.	CASGLSTMTGNYGYTF	TGTGCTAGTGGTTTGTCGACTATGACGGGTAACTATGGCTACACCTTC
TRBV18	.	TRBJ2-7	TRBD1	CASSPDRSLIKQYF	TGTGCCAGCTCACCGGACAGGAGCTTAATCAAGCAGTACTTC
TRBV30	.	TRBJ2-1	TRBD2	CAWAGTSGTYNEQFF	TGTGCCTGGGCCGGGACTAGCGGTACGTACAATGAGCAGTTCTTC
TRBV6-5	.	TRBJ1-1	.	CASSFVGGRGAEAFF	TGTGCCAGCAGTTTCGTGGGGGGCCGGGGGGCTGAAGCTTTCTTT
TRBV14	.	TRBJ1-3	.	CASSHLSGQLGNTIYF	TGTGCCAGCAGCCACCTATCTGGGCAGCTCGGAAACACCATATATTTT
TRBV5-1	.	TRBJ1-2	.	CASSSPDYGYTF	TGCGCCAGCAGCTCACCGGACTATGGCTACACCTTC
TRBV4-2	.	TRBJ2-7	TRBD1	CASSQLDRAEQYF	TGTGCCAGCAGCCAACTAGACAGGGCCGAGCAGTACTTC
TRBV27	few	TRBJ2-7	.	CASKDFSGGRSHEQYF	TGTGCCAGCAAGGACTTTTCGGGGGGCCGGAGTCACGAGCAGTACTTC
TRBV5-4	.	TRBJ1-2	.	CASSQGTWNGYTF	TGTGCCAGTTCTCAGGGGACGTGGAATGGCTACACCTTC
TRBV28	.	TRBJ2-5	.	CASSLGGGRTQYF	TGTGCCAGCAGTTTGGGGGGTGGGCGGACCCAGTACTTC
TRBV30	.	TRBJ2-7	TRBD2	CAWRAGFYEQYF	TGTGCCTGGAGAGCGGGGTTCTACGAGCAGTACTTC
TRBV6-1	.	TRBJ2-1	.	CASSELAGYNEQFF	TGTGCCAGCAGTGAGTTAGCTGGCTACAATGAGCAGTTCTTC
TRBV16	once	TRBJ1-2	TRBD1	CASSPLRGAQNGYTF	TGTGCCAGCAGCCCCCTCAGGGGGGCGCAAAATGGCTACACCTTC
TRBV19	.	TRBJ2-1	.	CASSILDLNEQFF	TGTGCCAGTAGTATCCTAGATTTGAATGAGCAGTTCTTC
TRBV5-1	.	TRBJ2-7	.	CASAKQTDEQYF	TGCGCCAGCGCCAAACAGACAGACGAGCAGTACTTC
TRBV18	.	TRBJ1-2	TRBD1	CASSFSGTGVQDLHF	TGTGCCAGCTCATTCTCCGGGACAGGGGTCCAAGATCTCCATTTC
TRBV18	.	TRBJ1-5	TRBD1	CASSWDRGGNQPQHF	TGTGCCAGCTCATGGGACAGGGGCGGCAATCAGCCCCAGCATTTT
TRBV5-1	.	TRBJ1-5	.	CASSPGTGVGNQPQHF	TGCGCCAGCAGCCCTGGTACCGGGGTTGGCAATCAGCCCCAGCATTTT
TRBV9	.	TRBJ2-1	.	CASSVGTGSSNEQFF	TGTGCCAGCAGCGTTGGAACAGGGTCCTCCAATGAGCAGTTCTTC
TRBV20-1	once	TRBJ2-5	TRBD2	CSASVASGMGQETQYF	TGCAGTGCTAGTGTGGCTAGCGGGATGGGGCAAGAGACCCAGTACTTC
TRBV25-1	.	TRBJ1-2	.	CASSDLGGYGYTF	TGTGCCAGCAGTGATCTGGGGGGGTATGGCTACACCTTC
TRBV5-6	.	TRBJ2-6	.	CASSPWGVGLSSGANVLTF	TGTGCCAGCAGCCCTTGGGGGGTAGGTCTAAGCTCTGGGGCCAACGTCCTGACTTTC
TRBV7-2	.	TRBJ2-1	TRBD2	CASSLAWTSGYNEQFF	TGTGCCAGCAGCTTAGCCTGGACTAGCGGATACAATGAGCAGTTCTTC
TRBV19	.	TRBJ1-6	.	CASTQPGVYNSPLHF	TGTGCCAGTACCCAACCAGGGGTTTATAATTCACCCCTCCACTTT
TRBV21-1	.	TRBJ1-5	.	CASSKVGTGIRSNQPQHF	.
TRBV7-9	.	TRBJ1-5	TRBD1	CASSTGTARNQPQHF	TGTGCCAGCAGCACCGGGACAGCCCGCAATCAGCCCCAGCATTTT